The clone carrying this T cell receptor beta chain was detected ten times or more. This specimen comes from a study of T cells in Graves' hyperthyroidism and ophthalmopathy. Germline-derived CDR1 and CDR2 are SGHRS and YFSETQ. This CDR3 spans 15 amino acids. The ends were cut back, 4 bases at V and 2 bases at J, with 15 bases in the middle. TCR beta CDR3 regions were amplified from RNA transcripts. The study used the HTBI primer set for a first-round RT-PCR of the TCR CDR3. TCRdb processed the multiplex PCR reads anew with MiXCR; each CDR3 protein has one entry. Of 300,000 or so distinct CDR3 sequences in the sample, approximately 17% were seen once.

This clonotype originated in a woman aged 60-75 years with Graves' ophthalmopathy. Material: blood. The V call is TRBV5-1, the J call TRBJ1-1; D perhaps matches TRBD1 (6 bases). The CDR3 DNA is TGCGCCAGCAGCGCGGGTCCAGGGGATAACACTGAAGCTTTCTTT. Amino acids: CASSAGPGDNTEAFF.